The clone carrying this T cell receptor (beta chain) has at least ten counts. Its antigen is undetermined. This beta chain is an off-target read within a library intended for alpha chains, so its frequency means little. Every molecule of TCR cDNA had its own unique molecular identifier. A single record per CDR3 protein comes from TCRdb applying MiXCR to the 5' RACE reads. The sample consists of over 7,500 distinct CDR3 sequences, about 8.3% of them appearing once. The entry originates in a study of spatial heterogeneity in lung cancer. This sample's time point: sample taken at primary tumor resection. Material for sequencing was whole RNA from tumor, nontumor lung or frozen PBMC, left unsorted. The donors were 55 to 80 patients with non-small cell lung cancer that was early-stage and untreated. Study-level findings and limits: Ubiquitous expanded tumor TCRs appeared in blood more at resection than follow-up.

Trimming stripped 4 bases from V and 4 bases from J, with 8 bases between. This CDR3 comprises 13 residues. Germline CDR1 reads SNHLY; CDR2 reads FYNNEI. Source: PBMCs, taken at surgery. This chain joins TRBV2 and TRBJ1-5; D is unresolved. The sequence derives from a male donor with early-stage non-small cell lung cancer. The CDR3 protein is CASSGEQNQPQHF. In DNA, the CDR3 is TGTGCCAGCAGTGGAGAGCAAAATCAGCCCCAGCATTTT.